The 21 T cell receptor beta chains below all came from one sample that was sequenced in a study of blood T cell repertoires in COVID-19. The protocol was immunoSEQ multiplex PCR, while the TCRdb copy is restricted to in-frame clones and leaves out a portion. The sample includes hundreds of thousands of clones, approximately 80% of them seen just once. The specimen was peripheral blood. The receptors were sampled from a middle-aged woman with active or convalescent COVID-19.

This clone has only one observation. The J gene is TRBJ2-7, the V gene TRBV5-4; 8 positions agree with TRBD1. The CDR3 sequence is 15 residues long. With V trimmed by 2 bases and J by 0 bases, 4 bases remained unmatched. From germline, CDR1 is SGHNT and CDR2 YYREEE (reference sequence). The chain's CDR3 is CASSLGQGSSYEQYV. The DNA for the CDR3 is TGTGCCAGCAGCTTAGGACAGGGTAGCTCCTACGAGCAGTACGTC.

This chain joins TRBV28 and TRBJ1-1; 7 positions agree with TRBD1. Per germline, CDR1 MDHEN and CDR2 SYDVKM. The V segment lost 6 bases and the J segment 9 bases; nucleotides outside the gene matches: 7. This CDR3 has 12 amino acids. Here the CDR3 DNA reads TGTGCCAGCAGCGACAGGGTTCGTAAAGCTTTCTTT. Residues: CASSDRVRKAFF.

The chain uses TRBV27 and TRBJ1-4; TRBD1 aligns across 11 bases. Trimming removed 10 bases from V and 6 bases from J; junction bases left unmatched: 4. This CDR3 is 13 amino acids long. Germline CDR1 and CDR2: MNHEY and SMNVEV (reference sequence). The CDR3 DNA reads TGTGCCACCGGGACAGGGGGTCATGAAAAACTGTTTTTT. Translation: CATGTGGHEKLFF.

The chain joins TRBV15 to TRBJ2-7; perhaps TRBD1 as D (6 bases). Deletions cut 9 bases from V and 6 bases from J, with 15 bases between. In germline, CDR1 is LNHNV, CDR2 YYDKDF (reference sequence). This CDR3 has 12 amino acids. The CDR3 loop reads CATATGNREQYF. The DNA of the CDR3 is TGTGCCACTGCAACAGGGAACCGCGAGCAGTACTTC.

The chain links TRBV9 to TRBJ1-1, with 7 bases fitting TRBD1. This CDR3 is built from 16 residues. Germline-derived CDR1 and CDR2 are SGDLS and YYNGEE. Unmatched junction bases numbered 5, after V lost 0 bases and J lost 0 bases. In nucleotides, the CDR3 is TGTGCCAGCAGCGTAGGGGACAGCCCAATGAACACTGAAGCTTTCTTT. Translation: CASSVGDSPMNTEAFF.

This chain joins TRBV2 and TRBJ1-6; a possible D gene is TRBD1 (5 bases). V was shortened by 5 bases and J by 0 bases, with 11 bases between the two germline ends. CDR3 length: 16 residues. Germline-derived CDR1 and CDR2 are SNHLY and FYNNEI. The CDR3 bases are TGTGCCAGCAGTATCAGGGCTAGCTCCTATAATTCACCCCTCCACTTT. Translation: CASSIRASSYNSPLHF.

The gene calls are TRBV6-6 and TRBJ2-6; TRBD2 matches at 10 bases. The ends lost 10 bases at V and 2 bases at J; junction bases unmatched: 2. Germline V gives CDR1 MNHNY, CDR2 SVGAGI (reference sequence). This CDR3 has 14 residues. The CDR3 is CATAGGPGANVLTF. The CDR3 bases are TGTGCCACAGCGGGGGGGCCTGGGGCCAACGTCCTGACTTTC.

This clone was seen a handful of times. The V and J genes are TRBV19 and TRBJ2-3; TRBD2 aligns across 7 bases. CDR1 is LNHDA, CDR2 SQIVND, per germline (reference sequence). Trimming cost V 9 bases and J 2 bases; bases outside gene matches: 11. The CDR3 spans 15 residues. The CDR3 DNA is TGTGCCAGCAGGGAGGGGCGGGGGACCACAGATACGCAGTATTTT. Amino acid sequence: CASREGRGTTDTQYF.

This clone was seen more than once but under ten times. This chain connects TRBV6-5 to TRBJ1-6; D may be TRBD1 (6 bases). The germline V and J ends were trimmed by 4 bases and 8 bases, with 9 bases remaining between them. CDR3 size: 13 residues. Germline CDR1 and CDR2: MNHEY and SVGAGI. CDR3 sequence reads: CASSWAGDSPLHF. The CDR3 nucleotides read TGTGCCAGCAGTTGGGCAGGGGATTCACCCCTCCACTTT.

V and J are TRBV11-2 and TRBJ1-1; D perhaps matches TRBD1 (5 bases). The CDR3 runs 14 residues. The germline gives CDR1 SGHAT, CDR2 FQNNGV. The ends were cut back, 5 bases at V and 1 base at J, with 11 bases in the middle. CDR3 DNA: TGTGCCAGCAGCCGACAAAGGGGGAACACTGAAGCTTTCTTT. Residues: CASSRQRGNTEAFF.

The chain joins TRBV10-3 to TRBJ2-1; D is unresolved. Trimming stripped 3 bases from V and 5 bases from J, with 17 bases between. The CDR3 is made up of 16 amino acids. CDR1 is ENHRY, CDR2 SYGVKD, per germline. The CDR3, as DNA: TGTGCCATCAGTGAAAATTCCTTAAGCCCCAACAATGAGCAGTTCTTC. This gives the protein CAISENSLSPNNEQFF.

This clone was detected only once. The chain recombines TRBV4-1 with TRBJ2-7, with 8 bases identical to TRBD2. Germline CDR1 and CDR2: MGHRA and YSYEKL. The CDR3 is 20 residues long. J lost 4 bases, V lost 0 bases, and 20 bases had no gene match. This CDR3 is CASSQDRIGLAPLSSYEQYF. The CDR3 nucleotides read TGCGCCAGCAGCCAAGATCGGATAGGACTAGCTCCTCTTTCTAGTTACGAGCAGTACTTC.

This chain links TRBV11-2 with TRBJ1-2; maybe TRBD1 (6 bases). The germline CDR1 and CDR2 sequences are SGHAT and FQNNGV. With 6 bases removed from V and 3 bases from J, the gap between germline ends came to 17 bases. The CDR3 runs 15 residues. The CDR3 spells CASRPLRGGYYGYTF. The DNA of the CDR3 is TGTGCCAGCAGACCTTTAAGAGGGGGTTACTATGGCTACACCTTC.

Only one count was recorded for this clone. The chain combines TRBV4-2 with TRBJ2-1; 8 positions agree with TRBD2. V lost 2 bases, J lost 7 bases, and 4 bases stayed unmatched. CDR3 length: 14 amino acids. The V gene's germline CDR1 is LGHNA and CDR2 YNFKEQ. CDR3 in amino acids: CASSQPGGPNEQFF. CDR3 coding DNA: TGTGCCAGCAGCCAACCGGGGGGGCCGAATGAGCAGTTCTTC.

The rearrangement uses TRBV19 and TRBJ2-1; 8 bases are shared with TRBD1. The CDR3 covers 16 residues. CDR1 is LNHDA and CDR2 is SQIVND in the germline V gene (reference sequence). With 10 bases clipped from V and 7 bases from J, the junction kept 18 bases outside the gene matches. The CDR3 DNA follows: TGTGCCACAACGAACAGGGGGAACCTAGCAGAGAATGAGCAGTTCTTC. Its protein product is CATTNRGNLAENEQFF.

The chain joins TRBV28 to TRBJ1-2; D is perhaps TRBD1 (6 bases). The CDR3 length is 13 residues. V gave up 10 bases and J gave up 7 bases, with 19 bases separating them. Germline CDR1 is MDHEN and CDR2 is SYDVKM. DNA of the CDR3: TGTGCCAACCAAAACAGGGATCTTGGTGGCTACACCTTC. Translating gives CANQNRDLGGYTF.

CDR3 nucleotides: TGCGCCAGCAGCCAGGGCCAAGGGGGCTACACCTTC. Translating gives CASSQGQGGYTF. The chain employs TRBV10-2 and TRBJ1-2, with a possible D match to TRBD1 (5 bases). The CDR3 is made up of 12 amino acids. The germline V and J ends were trimmed by 6 bases and 8 bases, with 13 bases remaining between them. Germline CDR1 and CDR2: WSHSY and SAAADI.

The rearrangement uses TRBV3-1 (or the pseudogene TRBV3-2) and TRBJ2-6, with D hard to call. This CDR3 contains 15 residues. Trimming shortened V by 3 bases and J by 2 bases, and 8 bases separated the two germline ends. CDR1 and CDR2 from the germline V gene are LGHDT and YNNKEL (reference sequence). The CDR3 coding sequence is TGTGCCAGCAGCCAGGTGGCTGCTGGGGCCAACGTCCTGACTTTC. Encoded protein: CASSQVAAGANVLTF.

Comments on this clone: Other DNA sequences of this sample code for an identical CDR3. The J gene is TRBJ2-3, the V gene TRBV5-1, with 11 bases lining up with TRBD2. CDR1 and CDR2 (germline): SGHRS, YFSETQ. After removal of 4 bases from V and 2 bases from J, the junction contained 6 bases not matched to a gene. This CDR3 is built from 16 residues. DNA of the CDR3: TGCGCCAGCAGCCTCGGGACTAGCGGTTCCACAGATACGCAGTATTTT. Translation gives CASSLGTSGSTDTQYF.

The rearrangement uses TRBV7-3 and TRBJ2-3, with 8 bases fitting TRBD1. This CDR3 spans 16 amino acids. CDR1 and CDR2 from the germline V gene are SGHTA and FQGTGA. Trimming took 5 bases from V and 1 from J; bases not matched to a gene: 8. The CDR3 protein is CASSPGGRGRTDTQYF. CDR3 coding DNA: TGTGCCAGCAGCCCAGGGGGCCGGGGGCGCACAGATACGCAGTATTTT.

The sample holds a few counts of this clone. The chain has TRBV6-5 and TRBJ1-6; TRBD1 is a possible D gene (5 bases). V dropped 5 bases and J dropped 6 bases, with 11 bases sitting between them. Germline V CDR1 and CDR2: MNHEY, SVGAGI. This CDR3 region has 14 residues. CDR3 protein: CASSPTETNSPLHF. The CDR3 coding sequence is TGTGCCAGCAGTCCGACAGAAACTAATTCACCCCTCCACTTT.